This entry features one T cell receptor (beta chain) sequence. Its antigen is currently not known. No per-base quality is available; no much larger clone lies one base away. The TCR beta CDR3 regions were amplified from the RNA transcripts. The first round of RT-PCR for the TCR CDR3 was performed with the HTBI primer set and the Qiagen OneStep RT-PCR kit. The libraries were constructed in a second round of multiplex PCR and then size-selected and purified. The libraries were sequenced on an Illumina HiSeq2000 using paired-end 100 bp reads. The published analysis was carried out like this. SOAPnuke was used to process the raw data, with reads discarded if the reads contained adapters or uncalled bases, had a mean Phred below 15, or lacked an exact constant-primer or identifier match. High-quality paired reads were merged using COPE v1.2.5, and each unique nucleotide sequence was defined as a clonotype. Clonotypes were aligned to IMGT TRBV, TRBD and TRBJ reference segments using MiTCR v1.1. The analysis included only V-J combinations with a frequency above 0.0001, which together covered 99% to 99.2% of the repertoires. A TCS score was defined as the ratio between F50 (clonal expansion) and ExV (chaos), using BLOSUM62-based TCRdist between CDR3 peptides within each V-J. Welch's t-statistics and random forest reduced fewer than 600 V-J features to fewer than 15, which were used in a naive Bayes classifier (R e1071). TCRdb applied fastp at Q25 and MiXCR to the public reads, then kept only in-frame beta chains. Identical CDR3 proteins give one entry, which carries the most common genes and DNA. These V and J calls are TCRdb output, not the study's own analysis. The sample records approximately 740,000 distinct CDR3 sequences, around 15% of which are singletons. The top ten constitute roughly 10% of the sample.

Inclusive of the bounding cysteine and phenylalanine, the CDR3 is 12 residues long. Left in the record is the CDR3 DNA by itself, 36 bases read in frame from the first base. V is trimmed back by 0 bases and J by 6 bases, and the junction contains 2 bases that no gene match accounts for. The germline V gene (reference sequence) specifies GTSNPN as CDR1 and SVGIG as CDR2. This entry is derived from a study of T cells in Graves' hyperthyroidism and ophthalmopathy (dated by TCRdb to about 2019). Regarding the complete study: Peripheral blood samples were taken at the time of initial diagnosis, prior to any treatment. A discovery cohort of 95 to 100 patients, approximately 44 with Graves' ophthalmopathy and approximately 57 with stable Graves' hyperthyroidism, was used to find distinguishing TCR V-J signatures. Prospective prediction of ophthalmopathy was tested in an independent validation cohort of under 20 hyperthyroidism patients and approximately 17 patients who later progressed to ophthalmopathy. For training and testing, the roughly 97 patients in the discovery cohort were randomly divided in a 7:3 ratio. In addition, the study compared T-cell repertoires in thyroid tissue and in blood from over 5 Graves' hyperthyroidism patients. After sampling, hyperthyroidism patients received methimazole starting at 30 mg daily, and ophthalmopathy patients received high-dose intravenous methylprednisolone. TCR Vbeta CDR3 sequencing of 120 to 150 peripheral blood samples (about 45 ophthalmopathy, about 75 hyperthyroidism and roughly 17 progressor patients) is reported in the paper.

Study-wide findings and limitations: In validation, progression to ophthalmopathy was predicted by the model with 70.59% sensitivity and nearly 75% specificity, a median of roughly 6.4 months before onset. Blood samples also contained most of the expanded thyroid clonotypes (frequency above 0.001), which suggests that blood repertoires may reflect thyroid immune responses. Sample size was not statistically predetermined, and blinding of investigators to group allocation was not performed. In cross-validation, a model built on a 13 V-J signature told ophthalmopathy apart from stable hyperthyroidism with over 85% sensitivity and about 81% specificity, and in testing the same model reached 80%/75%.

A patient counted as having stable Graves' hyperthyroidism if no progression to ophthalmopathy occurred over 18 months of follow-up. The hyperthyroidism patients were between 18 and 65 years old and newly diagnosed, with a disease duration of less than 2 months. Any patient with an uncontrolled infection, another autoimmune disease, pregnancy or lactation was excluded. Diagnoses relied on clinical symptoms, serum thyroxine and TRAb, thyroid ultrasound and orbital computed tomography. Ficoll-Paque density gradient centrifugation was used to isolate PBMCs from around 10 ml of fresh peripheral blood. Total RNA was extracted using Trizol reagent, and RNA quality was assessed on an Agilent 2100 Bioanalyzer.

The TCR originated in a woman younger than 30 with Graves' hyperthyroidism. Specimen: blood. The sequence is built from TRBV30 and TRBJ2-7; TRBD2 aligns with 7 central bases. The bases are TGTGCCTGGAGTGTAGCGGGAACCGAGCAGTACTTC. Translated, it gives CAWSVAGTEQYF.